The rows below give T cell receptor beta chains drawn from one sample of a study of T cell changes during pregnancy in multiple sclerosis. Data came from immunoSEQ multiplex PCR; TCRdb stores just in-frame clones and leaves some out. The sample holds 85,000 to 130,000 clones, approximately 90% seen once. Sequencing was performed on peripheral blood, taken after pregnancy. Receptors were obtained from a female donor with multiple sclerosis, enrolled in a pregnancy study. Each CDR3 is given with its conserved first and last residue. The D gene is left open where the match is weak. Size is stated for part of the rows, as once, few or many counts, or as a class when the clone is expanded.

. . TRBJ1-4 TRBV7-9 CASSLGRGDEKLFF TGTGCCAGCAGCCTAGGAAGAGGAGATGAAAAACTGTTTTTT
TRBD2 . TRBJ2-5 TRBV5-1 CASSEDGTSSKTQYF TGCGCCAGCAGCGAAGACGGGACTAGCAGTAAGACCCAGTACTTC
. . TRBJ2-2 TRBV30 CAWSASLNTGELFF TGTGCCTGGAGTGCGAGCTTGAACACCGGGGAGCTGTTTTTT
. few TRBJ1-1 TRBV27 CASSGGTRGSTEAFF TGTGCCAGCAGTGGGGGAACAAGGGGGAGCACTGAAGCTTTCTTT
TRBD2 . TRBJ2-4 TRBV28 CASIRAGGRGNIQYF TGTGCCAGCATACGAGCGGGGGGCCGGGGGAACATTCAGTACTTC
. once TRBJ1-5 TRBV30 CAWSLSRSNQPQHF TGTGCCTGGAGTTTGTCTAGGAGCAATCAGCCCCAGCATTTT
TRBD1 . TRBJ2-1 TRBV29-1 CSVGTGGGEQFF TGCAGCGTGGGGACAGGGGGCGGTGAGCAGTTCTTC
. . TRBJ1-2 TRBV19 CASSADTSYGYTF TGTGCCAGTAGTGCGGACACGAGCTATGGCTACACCTTC
TRBD2 . TRBJ2-1 TRBV9 CASSVSGGWNEQFF TGTGCCAGCAGCGTATCGGGGGGGTGGAATGAGCAGTTCTTC
TRBD1 . TRBJ2-1 TRBV5-1 CASSLARTGSPEQFF TGCGCCAGCAGCTTGGCCCGGACAGGGTCCCCTGAGCAGTTCTTC
TRBD1 once TRBJ2-7 TRBV6-5 CASSWTGAYEQYF TGTGCCAGCAGTTGGACAGGGGCCTACGAGCAGTACTTC
TRBD2 . TRBJ2-1 TRBV15 CATTQRVLVGREVDEQFF TGTGCCACCACCCAGAGAGTATTGGTAGGGCGGGAGGTCGATGAGCAGTTCTTC
TRBD2 . TRBJ2-5 TRBV5-1 CASSSPVRASGRADTTETQYF TGCGCCAGCAGCTCCCCCGTGAGGGCTAGCGGGAGGGCCGACACAACGGAGACCCAGTACTTC
. . TRBJ1-1 TRBV6-6 CASSYSIPGAGEAFF TGTGCCAGCAGTTACTCGATTCCGGGTGCAGGGGAAGCTTTCTTT
. . TRBJ1-2 TRBV7-8 CASSPGQYYGYTF TGTGCCAGCAGCCCTGGACAGTACTATGGCTACACCTTC
TRBD1 . TRBJ1-4 TRBV2 CASSENLGTGREKLFF TGTGCCAGCAGTGAAAACCTAGGGACAGGGAGAGAAAAACTGTTTTTT
. few TRBJ1-3 TRBV5-1 CASSLDSQGSGNTIYF TGCGCCAGCAGCTTGGACAGCCAAGGCTCTGGAAACACCATATATTTT
. . TRBJ1-4 TRBV30 CAWSGGVGEKLFF TGTGCCTGGAGTGGGGGGGTGGGTGAAAAACTGTTTTTT
. . TRBJ1-2 TRBV5-7 CASSPWGLWMESYGYTF TGTGCCAGCAGTCCCTGGGGACTGTGGATGGAGAGCTATGGCTACACCTTC
TRBD1 . TRBJ2-3 TRBV7-3 CASSLGTGPATDTQYF TGTGCCAGCAGCTTAGGGACAGGTCCCGCCACAGATACGCAGTATTTT